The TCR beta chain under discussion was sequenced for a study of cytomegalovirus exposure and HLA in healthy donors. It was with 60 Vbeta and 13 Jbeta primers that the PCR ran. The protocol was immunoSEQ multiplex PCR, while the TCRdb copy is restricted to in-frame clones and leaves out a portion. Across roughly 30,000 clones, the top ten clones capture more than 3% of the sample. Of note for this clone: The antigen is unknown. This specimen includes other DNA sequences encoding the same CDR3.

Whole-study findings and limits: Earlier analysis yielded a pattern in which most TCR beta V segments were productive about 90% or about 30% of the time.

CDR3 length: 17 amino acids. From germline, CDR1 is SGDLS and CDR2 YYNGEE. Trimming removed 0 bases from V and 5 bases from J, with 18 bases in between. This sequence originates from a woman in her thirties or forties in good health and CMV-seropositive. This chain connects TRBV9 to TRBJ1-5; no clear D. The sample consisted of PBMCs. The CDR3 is CASSVDIPGAGDQPQHF. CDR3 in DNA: TGTGCCAGCAGCGTAGACATACCGGGAGCCGGGGATCAGCCCCAGCATTTT.